What follows describes a single TCR beta chain. TCRdb keeps only in-frame clones here, not all; method: immunoSEQ multiplex PCR. In the table there are over 200,000 clones, about nine tenths of which are singletons. The source of the sample is a study of blood T cell repertoires in COVID-19. Sequencing was performed on peripheral blood. This TCR was recovered from a man aged 35-49 years who had recovered from COVID-19.

CDR3 nucleotide sequence: TGTGCCAACAGACTAGCGGAGGGTGAGCAGTTCTTC. It encodes CANRLAEGEQFF. The J gene is TRBJ2-1, the V gene TRBV2, with 9 bases identical to TRBD2. This CDR3 contains 12 residues. The germline V gene has CDR1 SNHLY and CDR2 FYNNEI. V gave up 10 bases and J gave up 9 bases; unmatched junction bases: 7.